Each of the 17 T cell receptor beta chains below was sequenced from the same sample in a study of vaccination effects on CD4 cells after COVID-19. The antigens of these receptors remain unknown. Using immunoSEQ multiplex PCR, the repertoire was profiled, and TCRdb retains in-frame clones only, with some absent. Of tens of thousands of clones listed, about two thirds are singletons. Sequencing in the ViraFEST assay came after antigen-specific CD4+ T cells had been expanded with viral peptide pools, which were used to stimulate PBMC. Culture proceeded for about ten days, and CD4+ T cells were then isolated. Among the vaccine recipients, none had a prior SARS-CoV-2 infection, and nucleocapsid antibodies were negative. The sample was CD4+ T cells from PBMCs cultured with SARS-CoV-2 spike peptides, taken before COVID-19 vaccination. Receptors originate from a human donor who received a COVID-19 vaccine.

The chain recombines TRBV5-1 with TRBJ2-1, with 9 nucleotides matching TRBD2. This CDR3 region has 17 residues. Trimming at V came to 4 bases and at J to 3 bases, leaving 11 bases not matched to a gene. CDR1 and CDR2 from the germline V gene are SGHRS and YFSETQ. CDR3 loop: CASSGGGLAGIYNEQFF. The CDR3 DNA sequence: TGCGCCAGCAGCGGAGGAGGGCTAGCGGGAATCTACAATGAGCAGTTCTTC.

This rearrangement joins TRBV5-1 to TRBJ2-3; 7 bases fit TRBD1. Unmatched junction bases numbered 1, after V lost 0 bases and J lost 0 bases. Germline V gives CDR1 SGHRS, CDR2 YFSETQ. The CDR3 runs 15 residues. CDR3 nucleotide sequence: TGCGCCAGCAGCTTGGGACAGGGAAGCACAGATACGCAGTATTTT. Protein product: CASSLGQGSTDTQYF.

The chain links TRBV15 to TRBJ2-7; either TRBD1 or TRBD2 may fit D (5 bases each). V was shortened by 1 base and J by 5 bases, with 12 bases between the two germline ends. The CDR3 consists of 14 residues. Germline CDR1 and CDR2: LNHNV and YYDKDF (reference sequence). CDR3 coding DNA: TGTGCCACCAGCAGAGGGGGGAACCTAAACGAGCAGTACTTC. The encoded protein is CATSRGGNLNEQYF.

The J gene is TRBJ2-7, the V gene TRBV5-1; D is perhaps TRBD1 (6 bases). Germline-derived CDR1 and CDR2 are SGHRS and YFSETQ. Trimming took off 3 bases at V and 3 bases at J, with 10 bases between the two ends. The CDR3 runs 13 residues. DNA of the CDR3: TGCGCCAGCAGCTGGGACACCCTCTACGAGCAGTACTTC. It yields the protein CASSWDTLYEQYF.

The gene calls are TRBV3-1 (or the pseudogene TRBV3-2) and TRBJ1-2; D is ambiguous. Per germline, CDR1 LGHDT and CDR2 YNNKEL (reference sequence). The CDR3 is 13 amino acids. Trimming shortened V by 4 bases and J by 10 bases, and 16 bases separated the two germline ends. The CDR3 loop is CASSPEERTYYTF. For the CDR3, the DNA is TGTGCCAGCAGCCCCGAGGAAAGAACCTACTACACCTTC.

The chain carries TRBV19 and TRBJ2-3; D might be TRBD2 (5 bases). The CDR3 extends over 17 amino acids. CDR1 and CDR2 (germline): LNHDA, SQIVND (reference sequence). V lost 1 base and J 2 bases, leaving 16 bases between the germline ends. Here the CDR3 reads CASSIGSLREITDTQYF. The CDR3 nucleotides read TGTGCCAGTAGTATAGGGTCTTTAAGGGAGATCACAGATACGCAGTATTTT.

This chain joins TRBV3-1 (or the pseudogene TRBV3-2) and TRBJ1-2; D uncertain. The CDR3 has 14 amino acids. Trimming pared 1 base from V and 1 base from J, leaving 7 bases between. Germline CDR1 LGHDT, CDR2 YNNKEL (reference sequence). The CDR3 DNA sequence: TGTGCCAGCAGCCAAGGGGGAGTTAACTATGGCTACACCTTC. This translates into CASSQGGVNYGYTF.

Remarks on this clone: One end of the junction does not line up with germline, which may come from a read error. This sequence joins TRBV27 and TRBJ2-3; D remains unclear. CDR3 length: 11 residues. Germline CDR1 and CDR2: MNHEY and SMNVEV (reference sequence). CDR3 sequence (DNA): TGTGCCAGCAGTTTACAGGTGGGAATAGATTTT. Its translation: CASSLQVGIDF.

The chain couples TRBV19 to TRBJ2-5, with D possibly being TRBD1 (6 bases). With 5 bases removed from V and 5 bases from J, the gap between germline ends came to 9 bases. The CDR3 runs to 12 residues. Germline V CDR1 and CDR2: LNHDA, SQIVND (reference sequence). CDR3: CASSQGLETQYF. As DNA, the CDR3 is TGTGCCAGTAGTCAGGGGTTGGAGACCCAGTACTTC.

The chain uses TRBV2 and TRBJ1-5, with 12 bases lining up with TRBD1. The V gene end was trimmed by 4 bases and the J gene end by 7 bases; junction bases not matched to a gene: 5. This CDR3 is 15 amino acids long. Germline V gene lookup returns CDR1 SNHLY and CDR2 FYNNEI. The CDR3 bases are TGTGCCAGCAGTGCGGGACAGGGGGCCGGACAGCCCCAGCATTTT. Its protein is CASSAGQGAGQPQHF.

The chain uses TRBV19 and TRBJ2-1; no reliable D call. Trimming cost V 3 bases and J 10 bases, with 10 bases left between them. Germline V CDR1 and CDR2: LNHDA, SQIVND (reference sequence). CDR3 length: 12 amino acids. CDR3 coding DNA: TGTGCCAGTAGTATTGGCGATCGGGAGCAGTTCTTC. Protein sequence: CASSIGDREQFF.

The V gene is TRBV4-1, the J gene TRBJ1-1; D gene unclear. Trimming removed 1 base at V and 0 bases at J, with 6 bases between. Germline V gene sequence: CDR1 MGHRA, CDR2 YSYEKL. This CDR3 has 14 amino acids. The CDR3 DNA reads TGCGCCAGCAGCCAAGCGGACCTGAACACTGAAGCTTTCTTT. Amino acid sequence: CASSQADLNTEAFF.

The V call is TRBV27, the J call TRBJ1-1, with TRBD1 matching over 7 bases. Germline V CDR1 and CDR2: MNHEY, SMNVEV (reference sequence). This CDR3 region has 17 residues. V lost 3 bases and J lost 5; bases outside the gene matches: 15. The CDR3 nucleotides read TGTGCCAGCAGTTTGGGGGGGGGCAGGGGGAGAAATACTGAAGCTTTCTTT. This codes for CASSLGGGRGRNTEAFF.

The chain employs TRBV6-2 or TRBV6-3 and TRBJ1-5; the D gene is possibly TRBD1 (6 bases). The V gene's germline CDR1 is MNHEY and CDR2 SVGEGT. V shed 2 bases and J shed 6 bases, with 11 bases lying between them. This CDR3 is 14 amino acids long. CDR3 protein: CASSYGGASQPQHF. CDR3 bases: TGTGCCAGCAGTTACGGGGGGGCAAGTCAGCCCCAGCATTTT.

The J gene is TRBJ1-6, the V gene TRBV15; weak D call: TRBD1 (5 bases). The CDR3 runs to 17 residues. The germline V gene encodes CDR1 LNHNV and CDR2 YYDKDF (reference sequence). The V and J ends lost 0 bases and 4 bases respectively, with 13 bases between them. Written as DNA, the CDR3 is TGTGCCACCAGCAGAGATGGGGGAGGGTTTTATAATTCACCCCTCCACTTT. Protein sequence: CATSRDGGGFYNSPLHF.

This chain joins TRBV5-6 and TRBJ2-7; 8 bases line up with TRBD1. The CDR3 consists of 12 residues. The germline V gene encodes CDR1 SGHDT and CDR2 YYEEEE. After removal of 4 bases from V and 6 bases from J, the junction contained 3 bases not matched to a gene. The CDR3 coding sequence is TGTGCCAGCAGCAGAGACAGGGGCGAGCAGTACTTC. It translates to CASSRDRGEQYF. The full variable domain, in which reference TRBV5-6 and TRBJ2-7 provide the parts outside the CDR3, is DAGVTQSPTHLIKTRGQQVTLRCSPKSGHDTVSWYQQALGQGPQFIFQYYEEEERQRGNFPDRFSGHQFPNYSSELNVNALLLGDSALYLCASSRDRGEQYFGPGTRLTVT.

The chain recombines TRBV24-1 with TRBJ1-3; D is possibly TRBD1 (6 bases). Trimming shortened V by 9 bases and J by 9 bases, and 11 bases separated the two germline ends. Germline loops: CDR1 KGHDR, CDR2 SFDVKD. The CDR3 loop spans 11 amino acids. As DNA, the CDR3 is TGTGCCACCGGCGACAGGCGCACCATATATTTT. It encodes CATGDRRTIYF.